The present T cell receptor (beta chain) was sequenced within a study of control samples from healthy donors and cancer patients (dated by TCRdb to the early 2020s). Remarks on this clone: Its target antigen remains unknown. No qualities accompany the bases; no much larger clone lies one base away.

V is pared back by 1 base and J by 8 bases, with 11 bases lying between the germline termini. CDR1 and CDR2 are read off the germline V gene as LGHNT and FRNRAP. The CDR3 has 13 amino acids, counting the end cysteine and phenylalanine. Only the CDR3 DNA stays, 39 bases, in frame from base 1. The library was generated by the immunoSEQ multiplex PCR assay. TCRdb took over this immuneACCESS table, retaining in-frame rearrangements with V and J assigned. Such tables are incomplete; in checked studies, under half of the missing clones stem from an unresolved V gene, and the remainder is unexplained. This sample is represented by roughly 120,000 clones; more than 75% of them were singletons. The top ten hold 2% to 2.5% of the sample.

Recombination connected TRBV12-5 to TRBJ1-2; no confident D gene assignment can be made. The sequenced sample was blood. This clonotype was obtained from a woman in her 70s in good health. In nucleotides, the sequence is TGTGCTAGTGGTTTGGCGACGTTAGTCGGCTACACCTTC. Its amino acids are CASGLATLVGYTF.